A single sample gave rise to the 20 T cell receptor beta chains below, sequenced in a study of radiotherapy plus CTLA-4 blockade in lung cancer. This table comes from immunoSEQ multiplex PCR, and its TCRdb copy is limited to in-frame clones, with some not included. The data contain around 100,000 clones, 70% to 85% of them singletons. Source: peripheral blood, taken from a patient treated with radiotherapy plus ipilimumab. These receptor sequences come from a human donor with non-small cell lung cancer that progressed on radiotherapy plus ipilimumab. Some clones in this sample may be carry-over from other donors' samples.

The CDR3 is CASSRDRGRFEQFF. For the CDR3, the DNA is TGTGCCAGCAGCCGGGACAGGGGGCGGTTTGAGCAGTTCTTC. V is TRBV7-3 and J is TRBJ2-1; TRBD1 matches at 12 bases. CDR1 and CDR2 (germline): SGHTA, FQGTGA. This CDR3 spans 14 amino acids. With 5 bases clipped from V and 9 bases from J, the junction kept 5 bases outside the gene matches. The whole variable domain, filled in from reference TRBV7-3 and TRBJ2-1, reads GAGVSQTPSNKVTEKGKYVELRCDPISGHTALYWYRQSLGQGPEFLIYFQGTGAADDSGLPNDRFFAVRPEGSVSTLKIQRTERGDSAVYLCASSRDRGRFEQFFGPGTRLTVL.

This sequence joins TRBV5-1 and TRBJ2-1, with 13 bases matching TRBD2. Germline lookup yields CDR1 SGHRS and CDR2 YFSETQ. The CDR3 sequence is 16 residues long. J was trimmed by 8 bases and V by 0 bases; bases with no gene match: 5. The CDR3 nucleotides are TGCGCCAGCAGCTTGGTGCCGGGACTAGCGGGGTATGAGCAGTTCTTC. This encodes CASSLVPGLAGYEQFF.

As for this clone: The same CDR3 is also encoded by other DNA sequences in this sample. V is TRBV7-8 and J is TRBJ2-1, with 7 bases identical to TRBD2. Germline V lookup: CDR1 SGHVS, CDR2 FQNEAQ. This CDR3 region has 16 residues. V lost 6 bases, J lost 6 bases, and 14 bases stayed unmatched. CDR3 in DNA: TGTGCCAGCAGGAACCCAGCGGGACTACCTTTCAATGAGCAGTTCTTC. Its translation: CASRNPAGLPFNEQFF. The whole variable domain, filled in from reference TRBV7-8 and TRBJ2-1, reads GAGVSQSPRYKVAKRGQDVALRCDPISGHVSLFWYQQALGQGPEFLTYFQNEAQLDKSGLPSDRFFAERPEGSVSTLKIQRTQQEDSAVYLCASRNPAGLPFNEQFFGPGTRLTVL.

The rearrangement joins TRBV6-5 to TRBJ1-2; 8 bases are shared with TRBD1. CDR1 is MNHEY, CDR2 SVGAGI, per germline. With V trimmed by 6 bases and J by 3 bases, 3 bases remained unmatched. The CDR3 is 13 amino acids. CDR3 sequence reads: CASRQGAHYGYTF. CDR3 DNA: TGTGCCAGCAGGCAGGGGGCCCACTATGGCTACACCTTC.

This clone was seen just once. DNA for the CDR3: TGTGCCAGTATTATGGACTCCTACGAGCAGTACTTC. Protein product: CASIMDSYEQYF. The chain is built from TRBV19 and TRBJ2-7, with D hard to call. The CDR3 is 12 residues long. The V and J ends lost 7 bases and 0 bases respectively, with 7 bases between them. CDR1 is LNHDA and CDR2 is SQIVND in the germline V gene (reference sequence).

This clone was observed a single time. The chain joins TRBV7-9 to TRBJ2-3; 7 bases align to TRBD2. CDR1 is SEHNR, CDR2 FQNEAQ, per germline (reference sequence). This CDR3 is 16 amino acids long. The J segment lost 0 bases and the V segment lost 1 base, leaving 4 bases of the junction unmatched. The CDR3 DNA follows: TGTGCCAGCAGCTTAGGCGGCGGGAGCAGCACAGATACGCAGTATTTT. Its protein product is CASSLGGGSSTDTQYF.

This sequence joins TRBV10-1 and TRBJ2-5; D may be TRBD1 or TRBD2 (5 bases each). The germline V and J ends were trimmed by 0 bases and 1 base, with 9 bases remaining between them. The CDR3 length is 15 residues. Germline assignment: CDR1 WNHNN and CDR2 SYGVQD (reference sequence). The CDR3 bases are TGCGCCAGCAGTGAGTCCCCGGGACCCCAAGAGACCCAGTACTTC. This translates into CASSESPGPQETQYF.

The rearrangement joins TRBV19 to TRBJ1-1; no clear D. The CDR3 length is 15 residues. V lost 5 bases and J lost 4, with 17 bases in between. Germline CDR1 LNHDA, CDR2 SQIVND (reference sequence). DNA for the CDR3: TGTGCCAGTAGTCCCCCCGAGGGATTCGTCACTGAAGCTTTCTTT. Amino acids: CASSPPEGFVTEAFF.

About this clone itself: Mismatch with germline at one junction end may stem from a read error. This chain joins TRBV25-1 and TRBJ1-1, with a weak D call TRBD1 (6 bases). This CDR3 spans 12 amino acids. In germline, CDR1 is MGHDK, CDR2 SYGVNS. The CDR3: CASSESWGGHYF. The CDR3 nucleotides are TGTGCCAGCAGTGAAAGTTGGGGGGGCCACTACTTT. The variable domain in full, completed from reference TRBV25-1 and TRBJ1-1, reads EADIYQTPRYLVIGTGKKITLECSQTMGHDKMYWYQQDPGMELHLIHYSYGVNSTEKGDLSSESTVSRIRTEHFPLTLESARPSHTSQYLCASSESWGGHYFGQGTRLTVV.

V is TRBV6-4 and J is TRBJ2-1; D possibly matches TRBD1 or TRBD2 (6 bases each). This CDR3 contains 14 residues. Trimming stripped 0 bases from V and 5 bases from J, with 8 bases between. Per the germline V gene, CDR1 is MRHNA and CDR2 is SNTAGT. The CDR3 nucleotides are TGTGCCAGCAGTGACTCGGGGGGCCACAATGAGCAGTTCTTC. As protein: CASSDSGGHNEQFF.

Comment on this clone: A read error may account for a junction end that differs from germline. J is TRBJ1-4 and V is TRBV13; D unclear. Per the germline V gene, CDR1 is PRHDT and CDR2 is FYEKMQ (reference sequence). The CDR3 totals 14 residues. As DNA, the CDR3 is TGTGCCATCAGCTTAGTCTCGGGGAATGAAAAACTGTTTTTT. Amino acids: CAISLVSGNEKLFF.

This CDR3 is CASSIDLSGLEQYF. CDR3 in DNA: TGTGCCAGTAGTATAGATCTAAGCGGCCTCGAGCAGTACTTC. The gene calls are TRBV19 and TRBJ2-7, with D possibly TRBD2 on 5 matching bases. The germline gives CDR1 LNHDA, CDR2 SQIVND (reference sequence). The CDR3 runs to 14 residues. V lost 0 bases and J 6 bases, leaving 12 bases between the germline ends.

The rearrangement links TRBV19 to TRBJ1-6; 10 positions match TRBD1. V dropped 4 bases and J dropped 9; count of bases not matched to a gene: 3. The CDR3 spans 14 residues. Germline-derived CDR1 and CDR2 are LNHDA and SQIVND (reference sequence). CDR3 DNA: TGTGCCAGTAGTACGGACAGGGGGGCTTCACCCCTCCACTTT. Encoded protein: CASSTDRGASPLHF.

The chain couples TRBV7-2 to TRBJ2-7, with 10 positions matching TRBD2. Germline values: CDR1 SGHTA, CDR2 FQGNSA. The junction had 7 bases not matched to a gene; V was cut back by 5 bases and J by 0 bases. The CDR3 loop spans 16 amino acids. The CDR3 region has the DNA TGTGCCAGCAGCCCAATGAGGACTAGCGGCTCCTACGAGCAGTACTTC. It is translated as CASSPMRTSGSYEQYF.

J is TRBJ2-1 and V is TRBV5-1; D remains ambiguous. CDR3 length equals 15 residues. Trimming took 4 bases from V and 1 from J, leaving 12 bases between them. Germline V CDR1 and CDR2: SGHRS, YFSETQ. CDR3 in amino acids: CASSRDTRSYNEQFF. Written as DNA, the CDR3 is TGCGCCAGCAGCCGTGACACGCGTTCCTACAATGAGCAGTTCTTC.

The J gene is TRBJ1-1, the V gene TRBV14; 9 nucleotides line up with TRBD1. Trimming cost V 4 bases and J 1 base; bases outside gene matches: 7. This CDR3 region has 16 residues. The V gene's germline CDR1 is SGHDN and CDR2 FVKESK. The CDR3 loop is CASSLLKTGGNTEAFF. For the CDR3, the DNA is TGTGCCAGCAGCCTCCTCAAGACAGGGGGGAACACTGAAGCTTTCTTT.

V usage is TRBV5-1 and J usage is TRBJ2-7, with TRBD1 matching 8 bases. Trimming removed 0 bases from V and 5 bases from J; junction bases left unmatched: 4. CDR3 length equals 14 residues. The germline V gene has CDR1 SGHRS and CDR2 YFSETQ. The CDR3 sequence: CASSLVRGPNEQYF. The DNA for the CDR3 is TGCGCCAGCAGCTTGGTCAGGGGGCCCAACGAGCAGTACTTC.

The chain joins TRBV18 to TRBJ1-4; D is uncertain. This CDR3 region has 17 residues. Germline V gene lookup returns CDR1 KGHSH and CDR2 LQKENI. Trimming cost V 0 bases and J 0 bases, with 11 bases left between them. CDR3 amino acids: CASSPPREGPTNEKLFF. For the CDR3, the DNA is TGTGCCAGCTCACCACCGAGAGAAGGTCCAACTAATGAAAAACTGTTTTTT.

The chain combines TRBV5-1 with TRBJ2-3; no clear D. Trimming left V 0 bases short and J 2 bases short, with 10 bases between. The V gene's germline CDR1 is SGHRS and CDR2 YFSETQ. CDR3 size: 15 residues. The CDR3 region is CASSLGITYTDTQYF. In DNA form, the CDR3 reads TGCGCCAGCAGCTTGGGGATAACCTACACAGATACGCAGTATTTT.

This clone was found a few times. CDR3 in DNA: TGTGCCAGCAGTACCCAACAGAAACTCGGCTATGGCTACACCTTC. Translation: CASSTQQKLGYGYTF. The genes are TRBV28 and TRBJ1-2; D gene uncertain. The CDR3 runs to 15 residues. The V end lost 5 bases, the J end lost 4 bases, and 17 bases lay between the germline ends. Germline lookup yields CDR1 MDHEN and CDR2 SYDVKM.